This entry lists 20 T cell receptor beta chains sequenced from one sample in a study of blood T cells in healthy people across ages. Primers used in a second PCR of about 7 to 11 cycles were a sample-barcoded 5' primer and a J-beta primer mix. One entry per CDR3 protein, called by TCRdb with MiXCR from the 5' RACE reads. Of hundreds of thousands of distinct CDR3 sequences detected, around three fifths appear once; the ten largest clones hold around 37%. The sample taken for sequencing was blood. These receptors were collected from a man in his 60s in good health.

This chain uses TRBV2 with TRBJ2-1; D call uncertain. The closer fit of TRBJ2-7 to the DNA end suggests the J call may be wrong. Germline assignment: CDR1 SNHLY and CDR2 FYNNEI. CDR3 size: 13 residues. The CDR3 is CASSVDLYNEQYF. CDR3 in DNA: TGTGCCAGCAGTGTCGACTTGTACAATGAGCAGTACTTC.

This chain uses TRBV14 with TRBJ2-7; D might be TRBD2 (5 bases). CDR3 length: 17 amino acids. Trimming pared 4 bases from V and 4 bases from J, leaving 23 bases between. Germline CDR1 and CDR2: SGHDN and FVKESK. The CDR3 DNA reads as TGTGCCAGCAGCCGCCGCGGACGGACTTTAAACGCTTACGAGCAGTACTTC. This codes for CASSRRGRTLNAYEQYF.

This rearrangement joins TRBV7-2 to TRBJ2-7; TRBD2 aligns across 9 bases. Per germline, CDR1 SGHTA and CDR2 FQGNSA. This CDR3 spans 14 amino acids. The V gene end was trimmed by 3 bases and the J gene end by 10 bases; junction bases not matched to a gene: 10. The CDR3 region is CASSFLAGPKAQYF. The CDR3 bases are TGTGCCAGCAGCTTCCTAGCGGGGCCCAAGGCCCAGTACTTC.

The chain links TRBV3-1 to TRBJ2-5, with D possibly being TRBD2 (6 bases). Trimming took off 4 bases at V and 2 bases at J, with 14 bases between the two ends. The CDR3 runs to 15 residues. CDR1 and CDR2 from the germline V gene are LGHDT and YNNKEL (reference sequence). CDR3 sequence reads: CASSRGVDGQETQYF. The DNA of the CDR3 is TGTGCCAGCAGCCGCGGGGTAGACGGACAAGAGACCCAGTACTTC.

This clonotype occurred many times. V and J are TRBV25-1 and TRBJ2-7, with D perhaps assigned TRBD1 or TRBD2 (6 bases each). V was clipped by 5 bases and J by 4 bases, with 21 bases between them. This CDR3 contains 16 residues. The V gene's germline CDR1 is MGHDK and CDR2 SYGVNS. The CDR3 nucleotides are TGTGCCAGCAGTCCATCAAGGGGGGACTTGGGGTACGAGCAGTACTTC. Encoded protein: CASSPSRGDLGYEQYF.

The rearrangement joins TRBV20-1 to TRBJ2-3, with 12 positions matching TRBD2. Trimming at V came to 1 base and at J to 1 base, leaving 9 bases not matched to a gene. From germline, CDR1 is DFQATT and CDR2 SNEGSKA (reference sequence). This CDR3 has 18 residues. CDR3 residues: CSARALAGGRSGTDTQYF. In DNA, the CDR3 is TGCAGTGCTAGAGCCCTAGCGGGGGGGCGTTCCGGCACAGATACGCAGTATTTT.

This chain links TRBV7-2 with TRBJ2-5, with TRBD2 matching 15 bases. Germline V gene lookup returns CDR1 SGHTA and CDR2 FQGNSA. This CDR3 is 14 amino acids long. The trim removed 5 bases at V and 13 bases at J, leaving 8 bases unmatched. CDR3: CASSRTSGGVRRYF. The CDR3 DNA reads as TGTGCCAGCAGCCGGACTAGCGGGGGGGTACGTAGGTACTTC.

In this sample, this clonotype turned up a few times. The chain links TRBV3-1 to TRBJ2-1, with no clear D. Germline CDR1 LGHDT, CDR2 YNNKEL (reference sequence). The CDR3 length is 13 residues. V dropped 0 bases and J dropped 5 bases, with 5 bases sitting between them. The CDR3: CASSQDGNNEQFF. The CDR3, as DNA: TGTGCCAGCAGCCAAGATGGTAACAATGAGCAGTTCTTC.

The chain has TRBV9 and TRBJ2-1; 7 nucleotides agree with TRBD1. After removal of 0 bases from V and 8 bases from J, the junction contained 5 bases not matched to a gene. Looked up from germline, CDR1 is SGDLS and CDR2 is YYNGEE. The CDR3 totals 14 residues. The CDR3 loop is CASSVVDRVDEQFF. CDR3 sequence (DNA): TGTGCCAGCAGCGTAGTAGACAGGGTCGATGAGCAGTTCTTC.

The rearrangement uses TRBV2 and TRBJ2-1, with D possibly being TRBD2 (7 bases). V lost 5 bases to trimming and J lost 7 bases, with 12 bases between them. The CDR3 extends over 13 amino acids. Germline V gene sequence: CDR1 SNHLY, CDR2 FYNNEI. The CDR3: CASSPGGANEQFF. For the CDR3, the DNA is TGTGCCAGCAGTCCTGGGGGGGCTAATGAGCAGTTCTTC.

The V and J genes are TRBV6-1 and TRBJ1-2, with D possibly being TRBD1 (6 bases). This CDR3 has 17 amino acids. Germline CDR1 MNHNS, CDR2 SASEGT. The V end was cut by 8 bases, the J end by 3 bases, with 25 bases between. CDR3 sequence: CASCLGMGGANYYGYTF. The CDR3 DNA reads as TGTGCCAGCTGCCTAGGGATGGGGGGGGCAAACTACTATGGCTACACCTTC.

The rearrangement joins TRBV12-3 or TRBV12-4 to TRBJ2-1, with D possibly matching TRBD1 (7 bases). The ends were cut back, 6 bases at V and 4 bases at J, with 19 bases in the middle. The CDR3 runs 16 residues. The CDR3: CASRFLGTAGYNEQFF. CDR3 coding DNA: TGTGCCAGCAGGTTTCTCGGGACAGCGGGTTACAATGAGCAGTTCTTC.

A few counts support this clonotype. This chain links TRBV6-5 with TRBJ2-1; no clear D. The better agreement between TRBJ2-7 and the DNA end casts doubt on the J call. The CDR3 extends over 16 amino acids. Germline lookup yields CDR1 MNHEY and CDR2 SVGAGI. This CDR3 reads CASSTREKSAYNEQYF. DNA for the CDR3: TGTGCCAGCAGTACCCGAGAGAAGTCCGCCTACAATGAGCAGTACTTC.

The chain links TRBV29-1 to TRBJ2-5, with D possibly TRBD1 on 5 matching bases. Germline-derived CDR1 and CDR2 are SQVTM and ANQGSEA. Trimming stripped 4 bases from V and 2 bases from J, with 17 bases between. The CDR3 runs to 15 residues. The CDR3 loop is CSVVGVDSKQETQYF. The CDR3 DNA reads TGCAGCGTTGTTGGGGTCGACAGCAAACAAGAGACCCAGTACTTC.

The chain combines TRBV18 with TRBJ1-6; 7 bases fit TRBD1. Germline lookup yields CDR1 KGHSH and CDR2 LQKENI. The junction had 3 bases not matched to a gene; V was cut back by 3 bases and J by 1 base. This CDR3 has 16 residues. CDR3 protein: CASSPEGASYNSPLHF. CDR3 in DNA: TGTGCCAGCTCACCCGAGGGGGCATCCTATAATTCACCCCTCCACTTT.

DNA for the CDR3: TGTGCCAGCAGCAACGGATTGCCCTCCTACGAGCAGTACTTC. It is translated as CASSNGLPSYEQYF. The V call is TRBV28, the J call TRBJ2-7, with unresolved D. The germline V gene encodes CDR1 MDHEN and CDR2 SYDVKM. The CDR3 is 14 residues long. V lost 6 bases and J lost 0, with 12 bases in between.

This clonotype has a handful of counts. The genes are TRBV29-1 and TRBJ2-5; D is possibly TRBD2 (5 bases). CDR1 and CDR2 (germline): SQVTM, ANQGSEA. The CDR3 sequence is 13 residues long. V was trimmed by 6 bases and J by 1 base, leaving 12 bases between them. The CDR3, as DNA: TGCAGCGTGGACTTGACTATCCAAGAGACCCAGTACTTC. Its protein product is CSVDLTIQETQYF.

V is TRBV12-3 or TRBV12-4 and J is TRBJ1-2, with D possibly TRBD1 on 6 matching bases. The V and J ends lost 6 bases and 1 base respectively, with 12 bases between them. This CDR3 is 14 amino acids long. The CDR3 DNA sequence: TGTGCCAGCAGGGGGACACCACTTAACTATGGCTACACCTTC. Its protein is CASRGTPLNYGYTF.

This clonotype was picked up a small number of times. The V and J genes are TRBV7-9 and TRBJ2-7, with TRBD2 matching 9 bases. Germline CDR1 SEHNR, CDR2 FQNEAQ (reference sequence). Unmatched junction bases numbered 10, after V lost 0 bases and J lost 4 bases. The length of the CDR3 is 17 residues. CDR3 residues: CASSLASLAGGLYEQYF. CDR3 in DNA: TGTGCCAGCAGCTTAGCGTCCCTGGCGGGGGGGCTATACGAGCAGTACTTC.

This chain connects TRBV21-1 to TRBJ2-4; the listed D gene, TRBD1, was not tested against the DNA. The J call may be incorrect, as the DNA end agrees better with TRBJ2-7. TRBV21-1 is a documented pseudogene. There are 14 residues in the CDR3. This chain's CDR3 is CASSKYRDGYEQYF. DNA of the CDR3: TGTGCCAGCAGCAAATACCGGGACGGCTACGAGCAGTACTTC.